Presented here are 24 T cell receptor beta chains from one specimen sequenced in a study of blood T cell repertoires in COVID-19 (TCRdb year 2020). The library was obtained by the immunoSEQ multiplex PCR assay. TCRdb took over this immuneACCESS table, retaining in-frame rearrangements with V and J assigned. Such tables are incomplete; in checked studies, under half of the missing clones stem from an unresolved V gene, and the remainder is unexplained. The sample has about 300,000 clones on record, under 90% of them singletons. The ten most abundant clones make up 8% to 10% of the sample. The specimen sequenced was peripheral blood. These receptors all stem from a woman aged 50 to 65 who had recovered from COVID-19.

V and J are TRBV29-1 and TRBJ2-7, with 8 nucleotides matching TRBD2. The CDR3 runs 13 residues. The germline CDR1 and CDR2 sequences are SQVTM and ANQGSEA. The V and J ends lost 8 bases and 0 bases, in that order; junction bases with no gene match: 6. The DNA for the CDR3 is TGCAGCTTCACTAGCGGAGGCTCCTACGAGCAGTACTTC. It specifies CSFTSGGSYEQYF.

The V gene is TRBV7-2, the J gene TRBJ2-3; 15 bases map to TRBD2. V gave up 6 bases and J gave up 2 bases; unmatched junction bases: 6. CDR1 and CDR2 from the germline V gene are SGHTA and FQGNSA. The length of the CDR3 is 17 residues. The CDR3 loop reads CASRRTSGGDFTDTQYF. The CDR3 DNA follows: TGTGCCAGCAGAAGGACTAGCGGGGGGGATTTCACAGATACGCAGTATTTT.

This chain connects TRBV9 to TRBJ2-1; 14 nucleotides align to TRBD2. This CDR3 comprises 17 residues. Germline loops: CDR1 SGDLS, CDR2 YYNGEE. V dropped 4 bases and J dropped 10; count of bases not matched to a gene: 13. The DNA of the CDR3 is TGTGCCAGCAGCCCCGGACTAGCGGGAGGAAGTCGGGAAGAGCAGTTCTTC. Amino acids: CASSPGLAGGSREEQFF.

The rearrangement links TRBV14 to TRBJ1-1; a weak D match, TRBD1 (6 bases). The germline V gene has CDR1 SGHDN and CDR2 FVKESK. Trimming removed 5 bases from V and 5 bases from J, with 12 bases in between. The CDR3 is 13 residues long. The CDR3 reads CASSATGTTEAFF. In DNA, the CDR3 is TGTGCCAGCAGCGCAACAGGGACGACTGAAGCTTTCTTT.

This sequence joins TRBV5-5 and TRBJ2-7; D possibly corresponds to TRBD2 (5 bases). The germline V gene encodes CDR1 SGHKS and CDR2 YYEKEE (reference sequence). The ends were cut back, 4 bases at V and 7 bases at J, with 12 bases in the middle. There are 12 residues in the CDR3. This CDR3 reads CASSPGGLEQYF. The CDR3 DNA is TGTGCCAGCAGCCCGGGCGGGCTAGAGCAGTACTTC.

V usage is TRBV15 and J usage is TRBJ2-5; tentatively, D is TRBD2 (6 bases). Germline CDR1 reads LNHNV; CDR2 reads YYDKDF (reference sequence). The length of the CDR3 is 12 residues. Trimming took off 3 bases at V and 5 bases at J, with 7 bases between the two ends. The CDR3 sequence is CATSSGRETQYF. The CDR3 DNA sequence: TGTGCCACCAGCAGTGGGAGGGAGACCCAGTACTTC.

The chain's CDR3 is CASSPGRGGETQYF. CDR3 nucleotides: TGTGCCAGCTCACCGGGTAGGGGAGGAGAGACCCAGTACTTC. The chain uses TRBV18 and TRBJ2-5; D might be TRBD2 (6 bases). Germline loops: CDR1 KGHSH, CDR2 LQKENI. The germline V and J ends were trimmed by 3 bases and 4 bases, with 12 bases remaining between them. This CDR3 has 14 amino acids.

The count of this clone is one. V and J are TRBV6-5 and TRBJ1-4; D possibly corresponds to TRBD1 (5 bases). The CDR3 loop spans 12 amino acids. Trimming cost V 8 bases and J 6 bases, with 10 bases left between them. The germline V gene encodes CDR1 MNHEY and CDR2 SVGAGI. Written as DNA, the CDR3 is TGTGCCAGCCGGGGGAGGGATGAAAAACTGTTTTTT. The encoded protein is CASRGRDEKLFF.

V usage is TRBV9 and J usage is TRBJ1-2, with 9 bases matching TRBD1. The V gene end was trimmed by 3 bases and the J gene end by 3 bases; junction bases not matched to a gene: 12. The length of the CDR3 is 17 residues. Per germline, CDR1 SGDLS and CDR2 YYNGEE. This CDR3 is CASSDRDRESKDYGYTF. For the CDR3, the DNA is TGTGCCAGCAGCGACCGGGACAGGGAAAGTAAGGACTATGGCTACACCTTC.

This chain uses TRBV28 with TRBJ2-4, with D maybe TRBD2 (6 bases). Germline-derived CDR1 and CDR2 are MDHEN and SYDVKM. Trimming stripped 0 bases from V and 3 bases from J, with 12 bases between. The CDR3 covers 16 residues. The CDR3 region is CASSLWRQGGKNIQYF. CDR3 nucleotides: TGTGCCAGCAGTTTATGGAGGCAGGGAGGCAAAAACATTCAGTACTTC.

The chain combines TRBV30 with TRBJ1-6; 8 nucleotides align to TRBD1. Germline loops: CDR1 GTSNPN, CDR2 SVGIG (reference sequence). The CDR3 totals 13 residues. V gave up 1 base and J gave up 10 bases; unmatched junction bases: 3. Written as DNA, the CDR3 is TGTGCCTGGAGTGGCGGACAGGGCTCACCCCTCCACTTT. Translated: CAWSGGQGSPLHF.

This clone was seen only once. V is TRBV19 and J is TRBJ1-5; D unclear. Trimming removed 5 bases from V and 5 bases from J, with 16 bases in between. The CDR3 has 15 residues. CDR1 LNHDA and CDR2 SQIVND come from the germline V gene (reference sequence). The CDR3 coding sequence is TGTGCCAGTAGTCTCCGTCCCAACCCAGATCAGCCCCAGCATTTT. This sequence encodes CASSLRPNPDQPQHF.

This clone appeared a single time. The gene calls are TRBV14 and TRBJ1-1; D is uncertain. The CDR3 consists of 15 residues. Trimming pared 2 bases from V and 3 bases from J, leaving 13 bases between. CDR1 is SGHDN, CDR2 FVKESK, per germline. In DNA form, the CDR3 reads TGTGCCAGCAGCCAACTCGGGAAAGAAGACACTGAAGCTTTCTTT. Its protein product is CASSQLGKEDTEAFF.

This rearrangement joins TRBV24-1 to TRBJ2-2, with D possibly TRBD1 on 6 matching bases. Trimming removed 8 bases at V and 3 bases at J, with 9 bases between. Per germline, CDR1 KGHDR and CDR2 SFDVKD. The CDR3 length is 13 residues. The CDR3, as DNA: TGTGCCACCACGGGACACTACACCGGGGAGCTGTTTTTT. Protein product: CATTGHYTGELFF.

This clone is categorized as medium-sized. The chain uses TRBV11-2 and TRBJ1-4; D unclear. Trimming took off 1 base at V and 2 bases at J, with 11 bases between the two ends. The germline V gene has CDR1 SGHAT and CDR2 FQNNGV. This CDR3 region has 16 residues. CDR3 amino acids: CASSLGFSVTNEKLFF. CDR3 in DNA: TGTGCCAGCAGCTTAGGATTTTCGGTGACTAATGAAAAACTGTTTTTT.

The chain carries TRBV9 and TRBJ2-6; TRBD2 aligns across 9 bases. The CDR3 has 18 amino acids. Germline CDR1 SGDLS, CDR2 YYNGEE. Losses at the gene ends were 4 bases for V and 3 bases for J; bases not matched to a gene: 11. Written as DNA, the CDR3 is TGTGCCAGCAGCCCCCGGGGTAGCGGGAGTGGTGGGGCCAACGTCCTGACTTTC. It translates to CASSPRGSGSGGANVLTF.

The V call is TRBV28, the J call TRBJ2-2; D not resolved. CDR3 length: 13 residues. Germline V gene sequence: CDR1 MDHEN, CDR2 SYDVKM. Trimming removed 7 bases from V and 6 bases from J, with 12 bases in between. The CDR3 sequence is CASTLTPAGELFF. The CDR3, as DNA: TGTGCCAGCACCTTGACTCCGGCCGGGGAGCTGTTTTTT.

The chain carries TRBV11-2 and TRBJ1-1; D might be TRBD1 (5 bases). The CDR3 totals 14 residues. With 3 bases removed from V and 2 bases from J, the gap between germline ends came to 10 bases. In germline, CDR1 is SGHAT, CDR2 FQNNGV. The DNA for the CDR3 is TGTGCCAGCAGCTTGGAGACAGCAAACACTGAAGCTTTCTTT. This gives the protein CASSLETANTEAFF.

CDR3 nucleotides: TGTGCCACCACCAGGGGCTACTACGAGCAGTACTTC. Translation gives CATTRGYYEQYF. The V and J genes are TRBV28 and TRBJ2-7; D perhaps matches TRBD1 (6 bases). Germline CDR1 MDHEN, CDR2 SYDVKM. This CDR3 has 12 residues. V lost 10 bases and J lost 3, with 13 bases in between.

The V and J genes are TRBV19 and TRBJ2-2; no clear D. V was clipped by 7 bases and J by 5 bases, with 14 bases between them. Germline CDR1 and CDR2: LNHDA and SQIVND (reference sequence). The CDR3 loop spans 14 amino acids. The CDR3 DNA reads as TGTGCCAGTACCCAACATGGCAGGACCGGGGAGCTGTTTTTT. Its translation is CASTQHGRTGELFF.

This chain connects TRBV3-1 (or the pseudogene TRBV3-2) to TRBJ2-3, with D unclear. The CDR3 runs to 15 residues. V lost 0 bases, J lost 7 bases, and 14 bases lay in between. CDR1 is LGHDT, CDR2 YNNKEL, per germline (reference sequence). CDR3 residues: CASSQDSVRGNTQYF. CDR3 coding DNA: TGTGCCAGCAGCCAAGACAGCGTGCGAGGAAATACGCAGTATTTT.

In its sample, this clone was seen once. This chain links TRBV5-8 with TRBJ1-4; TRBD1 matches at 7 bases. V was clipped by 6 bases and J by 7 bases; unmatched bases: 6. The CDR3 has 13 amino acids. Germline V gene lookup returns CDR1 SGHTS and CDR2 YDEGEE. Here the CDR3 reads CASTDRVGEKLFF. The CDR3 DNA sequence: TGTGCCAGCACCGACAGGGTGGGTGAAAAACTGTTTTTT.

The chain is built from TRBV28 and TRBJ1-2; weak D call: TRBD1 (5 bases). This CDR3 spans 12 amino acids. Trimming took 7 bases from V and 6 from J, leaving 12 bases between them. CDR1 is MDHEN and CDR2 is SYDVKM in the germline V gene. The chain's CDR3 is CASTLGQNGYTF. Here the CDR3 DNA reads TGTGCCAGCACCTTGGGGCAGAATGGCTACACCTTC.

CDR3 sequence: CASSWDRANYGYTF. CDR3 nucleotide sequence: TGTGCCAGCAGCTGGGACAGGGCTAACTATGGCTACACCTTC. This chain connects TRBV7-9 to TRBJ1-2; 9 bases are a match to TRBD1. The V and J ends lost 4 bases and 0 bases, in that order; junction bases with no gene match: 0. This CDR3 is built from 14 residues. Germline CDR1 reads SEHNR; CDR2 reads FQNEAQ (reference sequence).